The 21 T cell receptor beta chains in this list originate from one sample, sequenced in a study of blood T cells in healthy people across ages. Through a sample-barcoded 5' primer and a J-beta primer mix, a second PCR was run for roughly 7 to 11 cycles. TCRdb itself ran the 5' RACE reads through MiXCR, one entry per CDR3 protein. The data show about 1.1 million distinct CDR3 sequences, roughly two fifths seen once. The sample taken for sequencing was blood. The receptor set was obtained from a man younger than 30 in good health.

This clonotype was seen more than once but under ten times. The chain links TRBV6-2 or TRBV6-3 to TRBJ2-1; tentatively, D is TRBD2 (5 bases). V shed 6 bases and J shed 0 bases, with 12 bases lying between them. The CDR3 extends over 15 amino acids. CDR1 and CDR2 (germline): MNHEY, SVGEGT. Written as DNA, the CDR3 is TGTGCCAGCAGAAATCTAGCCCTCTCCTACAATGAGCAGTTCTTC. It translates to CASRNLALSYNEQFF.

The chain uses TRBV29-1 and TRBJ2-1; TRBD1 might be the D (6 bases). The assigned J gene may be wrong: the sequence end matches TRBJ2-7 better. The V gene's germline CDR1 is SQVTM and CDR2 ANQGSEA. The CDR3 has 14 amino acids. The CDR3 loop is CSVRQASSYNEQYF. The DNA for the CDR3 is TGCAGCGTTAGACAGGCCAGCTCCTACAATGAGCAGTACTTC.

This clonotype was recorded many times. Since a much larger clone is just one base distant, this may be a read error. V gene TRBV11-2 combines with J gene TRBJ2-1; TRBD1 is a possible D gene (6 bases). The CDR3 contains 13 residues. Looked up from germline, CDR1 is SGHAT and CDR2 is FQNNGV. The V end was cut by 5 bases, the J end by 5 bases, with 10 bases between. CDR3 sequence: CASSRQGNNEQFF. DNA for the CDR3: TGTGCCAGCAGCCGCCAGGGGAACAATGAGCAGTTCTTC.

This chain's CDR3 is CASSQDEAGNYGYTF. CDR3 sequence (DNA): TGTGCCAGCAGCCAAGACGAGGCAGGAAACTATGGCTACACCTTC. J is TRBJ1-2 and V is TRBV3-1; D gene uncertain. The CDR3 runs 15 residues. The V gene's germline CDR1 is LGHDT and CDR2 YNNKEL (reference sequence). The V and J ends lost 0 bases and 2 bases respectively, with 10 bases between them.

This sequence joins TRBV12-3 or TRBV12-4 and TRBJ1-2, with D unresolved. Trimming took off 5 bases at V and 8 bases at J, with 18 bases between the two ends. CDR3 length equals 14 residues. CDR3 in DNA: TGTGCCAGCAGTCCCCAGGACTGGGGTCAAGGCTACACCTTC. Amino acid sequence: CASSPQDWGQGYTF.

The chain combines TRBV9 with TRBJ2-3, with TRBD2 matching over 10 bases. Unmatched junction bases numbered 4, after V lost 3 bases and J lost 3 bases. CDR3 size: 15 residues. Germline-derived CDR1 and CDR2 are SGDLS and YYNGEE. CDR3 in amino acids: CASSEFSGGTDTQYF. Here the CDR3 DNA reads TGTGCCAGCAGCGAGTTTAGCGGGGGGACAGATACGCAGTATTTT.

Points on this clonotype: This may come from a read error, since a much larger clone is one base off. J is TRBJ2-3 and V is TRBV7-2; D unclear. The CDR3 has 15 residues. V was shortened by 6 bases and J by 1 base, with 14 bases between the two germline ends. The germline V gene encodes CDR1 SGHTA and CDR2 FQGNSA. CDR3 residues: CASSCSPLGTDTQYF. The CDR3 coding sequence is TGTGCCAGCAGTTGCAGTCCTTTGGGCACAGATACGCAGTATTTT.

V usage is TRBV6-5 and J usage is TRBJ1-1; 8 nucleotides align to TRBD1. Germline trimming cut 6 bases from V and 8 bases from J; bases unmatched to any gene: 8. CDR3 size: 13 residues. Germline lookup yields CDR1 MNHEY and CDR2 SVGAGI. CDR3 DNA sequence: TGTGCCAGCAGGCTCGGACAGGGATTAGAAGCTTTCTTT. Amino acid sequence: CASRLGQGLEAFF.

The CDR3: CASSPLGQDEGVDTQYF. As DNA, the CDR3 is TGTGCCAGCAGCCCTCTTGGACAGGATGAAGGAGTAGATACGCAGTATTTT. The rearrangement uses TRBV4-2 and TRBJ2-3, with 7 nucleotides matching TRBD1. The germline V gene has CDR1 LGHNA and CDR2 YNFKEQ. The CDR3 loop spans 17 amino acids. The V segment lost 4 bases and the J segment 5 bases; nucleotides outside the gene matches: 15.

This clonotype was picked up a small number of times. V gene TRBV12-3 or TRBV12-4 combines with J gene TRBJ2-3, with 9 bases matching TRBD1. The CDR3 runs 14 residues. J lost 4 bases, V lost 5 bases, and 4 bases had no gene match. CDR3 coding DNA: TGTGCCAGCAGTGAGACAGGGGGTTCAGATACGCAGTATTTT. This sequence encodes CASSETGGSDTQYF.

The V call is TRBV2, the J call TRBJ1-1, with D hard to call. CDR1 and CDR2 (germline): SNHLY, FYNNEI. V was cut by 3 bases and J by 1 base, with 6 bases left in between. The CDR3 runs to 13 residues. DNA for the CDR3: TGTGCCAGCAGTGACGCTTCGAACACTGAAGCTTTCTTT. Translating it yields CASSDASNTEAFF. Full variable domain (remainder filled in from reference TRBV2 and TRBJ1-1): EPEVTQTPSHQVTQMGQEVILRCVPISNHLYFYWYRQILGQKVEFLVSFYNNEISEKSEIFDDQFSVERPDGSNFTLKIRSTKLEDSAMYFCASSDASNTEAFFGQGTRLTVV.

This clonotype was observed a few times. This chain links TRBV9 with TRBJ1-1, with 7 bases identical to TRBD1. V lost 5 bases to trimming and J lost 7 bases; unmatched junction nucleotides: 5. Germline CDR1 SGDLS, CDR2 YYNGEE. This CDR3 spans 12 amino acids. CDR3 coding DNA: TGTGCCAGCAGTCACCGGGACAGTGAAGCTTTCTTT. Amino acid sequence: CASSHRDSEAFF.

The chain recombines TRBV29-1 with TRBJ1-1, with a weak D call TRBD1 (5 bases). With 0 bases removed from V and 6 bases from J, the gap between germline ends came to 8 bases. Looked up from germline, CDR1 is SQVTM and CDR2 is ANQGSEA. This CDR3 has 12 residues. This CDR3 is CSVEDGGAEAFF. The DNA of the CDR3 is TGCAGCGTTGAAGATGGAGGGGCTGAAGCTTTCTTT.

The sample holds a few counts of this clonotype. V gene TRBV7-2 combines with J gene TRBJ1-2; D is unresolved. V gave up 5 bases and J gave up 6 bases, with 19 bases separating them. The CDR3 runs 15 residues. CDR1 is SGHTA, CDR2 FQGNSA, per germline. The CDR3 DNA follows: TGTGCCAGCAGCCTTAGTACTGGCGTATGGGATGGCTACACCTTC. This codes for CASSLSTGVWDGYTF. The variable domain in full, with the rest retrieved from reference TRBV7-2 and TRBJ1-2, is GAGVSQSPSNKVTEKGKDVELRCDPISGHTALYWYRQSLGQGLEFLIYFQGNSAPDKSGLPSDRFSAERTGGSVSTLTIQRTQQEDSAVYLCASSLSTGVWDGYTFGSGTRLTVV.

This chain joins TRBV6-1 and TRBJ1-2; TRBD1 matches 8 bases. Trimming at V came to 7 bases and at J to 6 bases, leaving 10 bases not matched to a gene. The CDR3 totals 14 residues. CDR1 and CDR2 from the germline V gene are MNHNS and SASEGT. As DNA, the CDR3 is TGTGCCAGCATAGGATCAGGGGGCGCTAATGGCTACACCTTC. This sequence encodes CASIGSGGANGYTF.

This clonotype was seen repeatedly, ten times or more. The chain couples TRBV6-6 to TRBJ1-2; 9 nucleotides match TRBD1. CDR3 length: 15 residues. V lost 6 bases and J lost 4; bases outside the gene matches: 9. Looked up from germline, CDR1 is MNHNY and CDR2 is SVGAGI (reference sequence). The CDR3 DNA reads TGTGCCAGCAGCCCCAGTCGGGACAGGGTCTATGGCTACACCTTC. Encoded protein: CASSPSRDRVYGYTF.

This clonotype has a handful of counts. The rearrangement uses TRBV27 and TRBJ2-7, with 7 positions matching TRBD1. The CDR3 consists of 15 residues. Germline loops: CDR1 MNHEY, CDR2 SMNVEV (reference sequence). V lost 6 bases and J lost 6; bases outside the gene matches: 14. DNA of the CDR3: TGTGCCAGCAGCTTACGACAGGGTGGGATTGGCGAGCAGTACTTC. Protein sequence: CASSLRQGGIGEQYF.

In this sample, this clonotype turned up once. In DNA form, the CDR3 reads TGTGCCAGCAGTCCGGCTGGGGGCGCCTCCTACAATGAGCAGTTCTTC. Residues: CASSPAGGASYNEQFF. The chain carries TRBV12-3 or TRBV12-4 and TRBJ2-1; weak D call: TRBD1 (6 bases). The CDR3 loop spans 16 amino acids. Trimming shortened V by 5 bases and J by 0 bases, and 14 bases separated the two germline ends.

Points on this clonotype: One end of the junction does not line up with germline, which may come from a read error. This rearrangement joins TRBV4-2 to TRBJ1-2; D gene ambiguous. The CDR3 extends over 16 amino acids. Germline V lookup: CDR1 LGHNA, CDR2 YNFKEQ. The CDR3 sequence is CASSQEEARGSNGYTF. CDR3 bases: TGTGCCAGCAGCCAAGAGGAGGCGCGGGGATCGAATGGCTACACCTTT.

The V call is TRBV9, the J call TRBJ1-4, with D unclear. Germline values: CDR1 SGDLS, CDR2 YYNGEE. Trimming removed 4 bases from V and 0 bases from J, with 22 bases in between. The CDR3 is made up of 19 amino acids. The CDR3 loop is CASSHNPAEHGATNEKLFF. For the CDR3, the DNA is TGTGCCAGCAGCCACAACCCCGCAGAGCACGGGGCAACTAATGAAAAACTGTTTTTT.

This clonotype came up a few times. The chain couples TRBV5-6 to TRBJ2-3, with 9 nucleotides matching TRBD1. Germline CDR1 and CDR2: SGHDT and YYEEEE. This CDR3 spans 15 amino acids. Trimming took 0 bases from V and 5 from J; bases not matched to a gene: 4. The CDR3 reads CASSLGSTGGDTQYF. As DNA, the CDR3 is TGTGCCAGCAGCTTGGGTTCGACAGGGGGAGATACGCAGTATTTT.